The 22 T cell receptor beta chains below all came from one sample that was sequenced in a study of T cells after yellow fever vaccination (dated by TCRdb to the late 2010s). This sample's treatment or condition label indicates: live attenuated yellow fever vaccine strain. The library was obtained by 5' RACE. TCRdb shows the sequencer as Illumina HiSeq 2500. In-frame beta chains were kept once TCRdb had trimmed the public reads at Q25 with fastp and called clones with MiXCR. Duplicate CDR3 protein sequences are folded into a single record with the most common DNA and genes. The sample has 500,000 to 650,000 distinct CDR3 sequences on record, roughly an eighth of them singletons. The ten biggest clones cover 14% to 15% of the sample. The sample consisted of PBMCs, taken on the day of the yellow fever booster vaccination. All receptors come from a man aged 30 to 45 who received the YFV17D yellow fever vaccine.

The gene calls are TRBV7-9 and TRBJ2-1; D remains ambiguous. Deletions cut 5 bases from V and 5 bases from J, with 7 bases between. Germline V CDR1 and CDR2: SEHNR, FQNEAQ (reference sequence). The CDR3 is 12 amino acids. CDR3 amino acids: CASSLINNEQFF. As DNA, the CDR3 is TGTGCCAGCAGCCTCATCAACAATGAGCAGTTCTTC.

In its sample, this clonotype was seen a few times. The genes are TRBV2 and TRBJ2-2; 11 positions agree with TRBD2. CDR1 SNHLY and CDR2 FYNNEI come from the germline V gene. Unmatched junction bases numbered 4, after V lost 1 base and J lost 6 bases. There are 16 residues in the CDR3. The CDR3 here is CASSEVSGRAAGELFF. CDR3 nucleotides: TGTGCCAGCAGTGAAGTTAGCGGGAGGGCCGCCGGGGAGCTGTTTTTT. The complete variable domain, with remaining parts taken from reference TRBV2 and TRBJ2-2, reads EPEVTQTPSHQVTQMGQEVILRCVPISNHLYFYWYRQILGQKVEFLVSFYNNEISEKSEIFDDQFSVERPDGSNFTLKIRSTKLEDSAMYFCASSEVSGRAAGELFFGEGSRLTVL.

The chain recombines TRBV5-8 with TRBJ2-5; D possibly uses TRBD1 or TRBD2 (5 bases each). Germline V gene data show CDR1 as SGHTS and CDR2 as YDEGEE. The CDR3 is made up of 13 amino acids. Trimming pared 4 bases from V and 7 bases from J, leaving 14 bases between. The CDR3: CASSATRGVTQYF. In DNA form, the CDR3 reads TGTGCCAGCAGCGCAACTAGGGGCGTGACCCAGTACTTC.

This clonotype has at least ten counts. The chain has TRBV9 and TRBJ1-5; weak D call: TRBD1 (6 bases). The germline V gene encodes CDR1 SGDLS and CDR2 YYNGEE. Deletions cut 3 bases from V and 5 bases from J, with 12 bases between. The CDR3 sequence is 14 residues long. The CDR3 DNA follows: TGTGCCAGCAGCGCCACAGGGCGAGATCAGCCCCAGCATTTT. As protein: CASSATGRDQPQHF.

This clonotype was picked up a small number of times. J is TRBJ2-5 and V is TRBV4-3; 12 bases match TRBD2. Looked up from germline, CDR1 is LGHNA and CDR2 is YSLEER. The CDR3 has 16 amino acids. Losses at the gene ends were 0 bases for V and 7 bases for J; bases not matched to a gene: 6. CDR3 residues: CASSQDLAGGPRTQYF. CDR3 in DNA: TGCGCCAGCAGCCAAGATCTAGCGGGAGGGCCAAGGACCCAGTACTTC.

This clonotype was detected a few times. The chain recombines TRBV5-6 with TRBJ1-4; 7 bases agree with TRBD1. The J segment lost 8 bases and the V segment lost 0 bases, leaving 10 bases of the junction unmatched. This CDR3 spans 16 amino acids. From germline, CDR1 is SGHDT and CDR2 YYEEEE. This CDR3 reads CASSLAAAGGEEKLFF. The CDR3 coding sequence is TGTGCCAGCAGCTTGGCCGCAGCAGGGGGAGAGGAAAAACTGTTTTTT. Based on the CDR3 plus reference TRBV5-6 and TRBJ1-4, the full variable domain is DAGVTQSPTHLIKTRGQQVTLRCSPKSGHDTVSWYQQALGQGPQFIFQYYEEEERQRGNFPDRFSGHQFPNYSSELNVNALLLGDSALYLCASSLAAAGGEEKLFFGSGTQLSVL.

This clonotype was observed a few times. The chain couples TRBV10-2 to TRBJ1-2, with 8 bases fitting TRBD1. Germline assignment: CDR1 WSHSY and CDR2 SAAADI. This CDR3 comprises 18 residues. V dropped 3 bases and J dropped 7; count of bases not matched to a gene: 19. The CDR3 reads CASSETRTGWNRNSGYTF. CDR3 coding DNA: TGCGCCAGCAGTGAAACCAGGACAGGGTGGAATAGGAATTCTGGCTACACCTTC.

The genes are TRBV4-3 and TRBJ2-2, with D possibly being TRBD1 (5 bases). CDR1 is LGHNA and CDR2 is YSLEER in the germline V gene. The CDR3 sequence is 15 residues long. The V end was cut by 0 bases, the J end by 7 bases, with 12 bases between. This CDR3 reads CASSQETSGLGELFF. DNA for the CDR3: TGCGCCAGCAGCCAAGAAACTTCAGGGCTCGGGGAGCTGTTTTTT.

This clonotype occurred once. The rearrangement joins TRBV12-3 or TRBV12-4 to TRBJ2-5; D is unresolved. This CDR3 is 14 amino acids long. Deletions cut 6 bases from V and 2 bases from J, with 13 bases between. The CDR3, as DNA: TGTGCCAGCAGCCCCGACGGGTGGCAAGAGACCCAGTACTTC. Translating it yields CASSPDGWQETQYF.

This chain links TRBV5-1 with TRBJ2-3; TRBD2 agrees at 11 bases. Germline-derived CDR1 and CDR2 are SGHRS and YFSETQ. The CDR3 length is 19 residues. Trimming took 0 bases from V and 0 from J; bases not matched to a gene: 9. As DNA, the CDR3 is TGCGCCAGCAGCTTGGCCGGGACTAGCGGTATAACAAGCACAGATACGCAGTATTTT. As protein: CASSLAGTSGITSTDTQYF.

This rearrangement joins TRBV5-1 to TRBJ2-7; the D is unclear. Trimming took 1 base from V and 2 from J, leaving 10 bases between them. CDR3 length: 14 amino acids. CDR1 is SGHRS and CDR2 is YFSETQ in the germline V gene. The CDR3 sequence is CASSLSPGPYEQYF. CDR3 bases: TGCGCCAGCAGCTTGTCTCCGGGTCCCTACGAGCAGTACTTC.

Written as DNA, the CDR3 is TGTGCCAGCAGCGTAGGAGGAGCAAGTAATCAGCCCCAGCATTTT. Protein product: CASSVGGASNQPQHF. This chain links TRBV9 with TRBJ1-5, with D unresolved. Germline loops: CDR1 SGDLS, CDR2 YYNGEE. The CDR3 runs 15 residues. The germline V and J ends were trimmed by 0 bases and 4 bases, with 11 bases remaining between them.

The rearrangement joins TRBV14 to TRBJ2-3, with D hard to call. CDR1 SGHDN and CDR2 FVKESK come from the germline V gene. V shed 5 bases and J shed 3 bases, with 9 bases lying between them. The CDR3 runs to 13 residues. The DNA for the CDR3 is TGTGCCAGCAGCAACAGCGCAACAGATACGCAGTATTTT. It translates to CASSNSATDTQYF.

Many counts were recorded for this clonotype. The J gene is TRBJ2-7, the V gene TRBV9; D gene uncertain. The CDR3 runs 14 residues. The V and J ends lost 3 bases and 0 bases respectively, with 10 bases between them. CDR1 and CDR2 from the germline V gene are SGDLS and YYNGEE. CDR3 sequence (DNA): TGTGCCAGCAGCGACGGACCGAGCTCCTACGAGCAGTACTTC. It encodes CASSDGPSSYEQYF.

This clonotype has just a few counts. V gene TRBV7-2 combines with J gene TRBJ2-7; 7 bases map to TRBD2. CDR1 is SGHTA, CDR2 FQGNSA, per germline. The length of the CDR3 is 16 residues. V shed 0 bases and J 3 bases; nucleotides not matched to a gene: 8. The CDR3 region has the DNA TGTGCCAGCAGCTTAGCGGCACTAGCGATGGACTACGAGCAGTACTTC. It translates to CASSLAALAMDYEQYF.

V gene TRBV6-1 combines with J gene TRBJ1-6; D remains ambiguous. CDR1 and CDR2 from the germline V gene are MNHNS and SASEGT. Between the trimmed V and J ends, which lost 8 bases and 0 bases, there was a span of 14 bases. There are 16 residues in the CDR3. For the CDR3, the DNA is TGTGCCAGCTGGAGTCCGAGGATCTCCTATAATTCACCCCTCCACTTT. Its protein is CASWSPRISYNSPLHF.

There are a few counts of this clonotype. The chain employs TRBV12-3 or TRBV12-4 and TRBJ2-1; D perhaps matches TRBD2 (6 bases). The CDR3 sequence is 16 residues long. V dropped 5 bases and J dropped 1 base, with 15 bases sitting between them. CDR3 residues: CASSPPPGVSYNEQFF. CDR3 in DNA: TGTGCCAGCAGTCCCCCCCCGGGAGTGTCCTACAATGAGCAGTTCTTC.

This clonotype has a handful of counts. The chain is built from TRBV7-2 and TRBJ1-5; possibly TRBD1 for D (5 bases). The CDR3 is made up of 14 amino acids. V was pared by 2 bases and J by 4 bases, with 9 bases between. Looked up from germline, CDR1 is SGHTA and CDR2 is FQGNSA. The CDR3 here is CASSLTGPNQPQHF. CDR3 DNA: TGTGCCAGCAGCTTAACAGGACCAAATCAGCCCCAGCATTTT.

This clonotype was detected a few times. This chain connects TRBV9 to TRBJ2-7; possible D gene TRBD2, 5 bases. Germline CDR1 reads SGDLS; CDR2 reads YYNGEE. The ends were cut back, 0 bases at V and 0 bases at J, with 10 bases in the middle. The CDR3 is 15 residues long. The CDR3: CASSVEGSSSYEQYF. CDR3 DNA sequence: TGTGCCAGCAGCGTAGAAGGGAGTTCCTCCTACGAGCAGTACTTC.

The gene calls are TRBV2 and TRBJ2-5; 7 nucleotides align to TRBD1. V lost 5 bases to trimming and J lost 4 bases; unmatched junction nucleotides: 4. CDR1 and CDR2 from the germline V gene are SNHLY and FYNNEI. The CDR3 extends over 13 amino acids. CDR3 nucleotide sequence: TGTGCCAGCAGTTCCGGGACAGCAGAGACCCAGTACTTC. Its translation: CASSSGTAETQYF.

The chain is built from TRBV19 and TRBJ2-7; the match to TRBD2 covers 12 bases. The trim removed 3 bases at V and 3 bases at J, leaving 0 bases unmatched. The CDR3 spans 14 residues. CDR1 and CDR2 from the germline V gene are LNHDA and SQIVND (reference sequence). In DNA form, the CDR3 reads TGTGCCAGTAGTATGACTAGCGGGAGCTACGAGCAGTACTTC. This translates into CASSMTSGSYEQYF.

The chain recombines TRBV12-3 or TRBV12-4 with TRBJ2-1; the D gene could be TRBD1 or TRBD2 (6 bases each). CDR3 length: 15 residues. Deletions cut 2 bases from V and 6 bases from J, with 14 bases between. The CDR3 spells CASSLPGGRGNEQFF. CDR3 coding DNA: TGTGCCAGCAGTTTACCTGGGGGGCGGGGCAATGAGCAGTTCTTC.